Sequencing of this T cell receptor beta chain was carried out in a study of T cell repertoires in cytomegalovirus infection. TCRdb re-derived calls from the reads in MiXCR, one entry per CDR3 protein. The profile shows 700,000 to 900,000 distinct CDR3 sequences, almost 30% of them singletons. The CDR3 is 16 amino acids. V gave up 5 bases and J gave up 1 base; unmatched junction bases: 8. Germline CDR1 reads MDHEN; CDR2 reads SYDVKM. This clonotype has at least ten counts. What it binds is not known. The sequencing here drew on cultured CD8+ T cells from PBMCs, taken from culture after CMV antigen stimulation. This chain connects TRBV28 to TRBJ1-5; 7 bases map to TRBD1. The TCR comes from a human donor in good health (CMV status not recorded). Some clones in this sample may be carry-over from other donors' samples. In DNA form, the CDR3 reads TGTGCCAGCAGTCCTGGGACAGCCTCGAGCAATCAGCCCCAGCATTTT. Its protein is CASSPGTASSNQPQHF.